This T cell receptor (beta chain) came from a study of read filtering for tumor transcriptome and immune sequencing. V was pared by 8 bases and J by 2 bases, with 10 bases between. Germline lookup yields CDR1 SNHLY and CDR2 FYNNEI. The CDR3 consists of 12 residues. At least ten counts were recorded for this clonotype. From roughly 390 ng of RNA, a library with molecular barcoded alpha/delta and beta/gamma adaptors was made. In TCRdb, the reads were re-called with MiXCR into one record per CDR3 protein. The table includes 75,000 to 95,000 distinct CDR3 sequences, about 22% detected once. The source of this sequence is a donor aged 40 or older with multiple myeloma. Sequencing used a population of CD138-negative cells sorted from bone marrow. This sequence joins TRBV2 and TRBJ2-7, with D possibly TRBD1 on 6 matching bases. The CDR3 loop reads CASGTQTYEQYF. CDR3 nucleotides: TGTGCCAGCGGGACACAGACCTACGAGCAGTACTTC.